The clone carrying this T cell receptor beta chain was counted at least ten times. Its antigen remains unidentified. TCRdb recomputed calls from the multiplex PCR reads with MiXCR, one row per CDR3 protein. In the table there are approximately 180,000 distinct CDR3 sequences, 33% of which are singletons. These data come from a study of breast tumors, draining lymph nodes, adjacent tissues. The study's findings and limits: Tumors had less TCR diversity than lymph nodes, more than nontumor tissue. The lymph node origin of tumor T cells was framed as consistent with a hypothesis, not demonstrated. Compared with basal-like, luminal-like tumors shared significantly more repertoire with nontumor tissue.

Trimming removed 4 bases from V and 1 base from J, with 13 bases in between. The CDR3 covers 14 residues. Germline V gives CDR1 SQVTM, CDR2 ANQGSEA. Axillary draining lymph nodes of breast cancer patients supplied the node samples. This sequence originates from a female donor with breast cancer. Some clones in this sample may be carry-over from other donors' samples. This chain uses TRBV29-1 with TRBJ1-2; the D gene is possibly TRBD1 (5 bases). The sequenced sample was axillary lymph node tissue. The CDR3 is CSVGSTGDNYGYTF. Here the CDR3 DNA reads TGCAGCGTTGGGTCCACAGGTGATAACTATGGCTACACCTTC.